This T cell receptor beta chain was obtained from a study of blood T cell repertoires in COVID-19. Study-level information: Acute-phase and convalescent COVID-19 samples originated in the United States, Italy and Spain. In each case, the material was cDNA or gDNA derived from T cells, B-cell-depleted T cells, or PBMCs.

J gave up 8 bases and V 8 bases, and 9 bases lay outside the gene matches. The CDR3 extends over 13 amino acids. Germline V lookup: CDR1 MDHEN, CDR2 SYDVKM. How the authors handled the data: Estimated nucleated cell counts came from reference gene primer amplification. Clones were read by immunoSEQ multiplex PCR, and TCRdb kept only the in-frame ones, dropping some. V and J calls and clone size come straight from that table; D and trimming were deduced from the DNA. The data show 15,000 to 17,000 clones, with 70% to 90% seen just once and approximately 35% held by the top ten. The count of this clone is one.

The rearrangement joins TRBV28 to TRBJ1-1; TRBD1 matches at 9 bases. Sequences were obtained from peripheral blood. The origin of this receptor is a man in his 70s in a cohort sampled during active COVID-19. This chain's CDR3 is CASGGPGTGEAFF. The CDR3 DNA is TGTGCCAGCGGGGGTCCCGGGACAGGGGAAGCTTTCTTT.